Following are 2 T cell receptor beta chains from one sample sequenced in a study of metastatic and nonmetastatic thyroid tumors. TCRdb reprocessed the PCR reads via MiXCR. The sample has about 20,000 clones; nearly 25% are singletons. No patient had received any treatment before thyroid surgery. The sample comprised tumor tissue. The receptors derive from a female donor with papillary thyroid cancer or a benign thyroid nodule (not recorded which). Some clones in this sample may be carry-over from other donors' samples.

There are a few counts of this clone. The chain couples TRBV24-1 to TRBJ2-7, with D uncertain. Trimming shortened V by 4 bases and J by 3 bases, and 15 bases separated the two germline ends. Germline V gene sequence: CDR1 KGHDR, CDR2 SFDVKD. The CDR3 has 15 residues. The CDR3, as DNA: TGTGCCACCAGTGAAAGATCCCCTCATCACTACGAGCAGTACTTC. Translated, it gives CATSERSPHHYEQYF.

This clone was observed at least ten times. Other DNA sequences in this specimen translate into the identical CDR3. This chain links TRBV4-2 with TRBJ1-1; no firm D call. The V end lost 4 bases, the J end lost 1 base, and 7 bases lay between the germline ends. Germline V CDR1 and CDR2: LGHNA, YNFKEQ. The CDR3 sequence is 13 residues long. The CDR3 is CASSRTGNTEAFF. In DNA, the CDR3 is TGTGCCAGCAGCCGGACGGGGAACACTGAAGCTTTCTTT.